The sequence of this T cell receptor beta chain was determined in a study of PD-L1 blockade in urothelial cancer. Study-level points and caveats: Pretreatment blood TCR clonality under the median forecast improved survival.

Note on this clone: Its antigen remains unidentified.

This CDR3 region has 16 residues. The V gene lost 0 bases and the J gene lost 0 bases, with 10 bases spanning the gap. The germline CDR1 and CDR2 sequences are SGHNT and YYREEE (reference sequence). The time point is: peripheral blood 6 weeks after treatment start. Only in-frame clones appear in the TCRdb table, and some are missing; sequencing was by immunoSEQ multiplex PCR. The sample includes 95,000 to 150,000 clones, roughly 83% of them seen just once. This specimen was PBMCs, taken around atezolizumab (anti-PD-L1) treatment. The source of this sequence is a man aged 45 to 65 with urothelial cancer. The chain joins TRBV5-4 to TRBJ2-1; D not certain. CDR3 nucleotides: TGTGCCAGCAGCTTGGTTTCGAGTAGCTCCTACAATGAGCAGTTCTTC. Translating gives CASSLVSSSSYNEQFF.